Below, 27 T cell receptor beta chains from the same sample are listed, as sequenced in a study of cytomegalovirus exposure and HLA in healthy donors. PCR primers comprised 60 Vbeta and 13 Jbeta primers. The method was immunoSEQ multiplex PCR; TCRdb's version includes in-frame clones alone and lacks a portion of them. The sample lists around 120,000 clones, 65% to 80% occurring once. Material for sequencing was PBMCs. The receptors come from a woman aged 40 to 50 in good health and CMV-seronegative.

The J gene is TRBJ1-1, the V gene TRBV28; D not certain. Per the germline V gene, CDR1 is MDHEN and CDR2 is SYDVKM. V shed 5 bases and J shed 3 bases, with 7 bases lying between them. CDR3 length: 12 amino acids. CDR3 sequence (DNA): TGTGCCAGCAGTCCCTACTACACTGAAGCTTTCTTT. Translated: CASSPYYTEAFF.

A few counts support this clone. The V gene is TRBV2, the J gene TRBJ2-3; TRBD1 is a possible D gene (6 bases). Germline CDR1 and CDR2: SNHLY and FYNNEI. The CDR3 extends over 15 amino acids. Trimming shortened V by 5 bases and J by 8 bases, and 20 bases separated the two germline ends. The CDR3 DNA sequence: TGTGCCAGCAGTTCAGAGGGGGTGCTGATCCCTACGCAGTATTTT. This gives the protein CASSSEGVLIPTQYF.

V usage is TRBV19 and J usage is TRBJ2-5; the match to TRBD1 covers 11 bases. There are 13 residues in the CDR3. V lost 6 bases and J lost 6; bases outside the gene matches: 3. Germline V lookup: CDR1 LNHDA, CDR2 SQIVND (reference sequence). CDR3 region: CASRRTGGKTQYF. The CDR3 DNA is TGTGCCAGTAGGAGGACAGGGGGCAAGACCCAGTACTTC.

The chain combines TRBV7-8 with TRBJ1-2; D is possibly TRBD1 (5 bases). Trimming removed 1 base at V and 14 bases at J, with 20 bases between. This CDR3 contains 14 residues. The germline CDR1 and CDR2 sequences are SGHVS and FQNEAQ. The CDR3 coding sequence is TGTGCCAGCAGCTTAGTTCTAAGGGGCGGAGAGAAGACCTTC. Its protein product is CASSLVLRGGEKTF.

The chain carries TRBV18 and TRBJ2-3; no reliable D call. The CDR3 sequence is 15 residues long. The germline V gene encodes CDR1 KGHSH and CDR2 LQKENI. V lost 5 bases to trimming and J lost 1 base, with 13 bases between them. CDR3 residues: CASSTDSRRTDTQYF. DNA of the CDR3: TGTGCCAGCTCAACTGACTCCCGTCGCACAGATACGCAGTATTTT.

The chain joins TRBV6-6 to TRBJ2-3; TRBD1 is a possible D gene (6 bases). V dropped 3 bases and J dropped 2 bases, with 9 bases sitting between them. The CDR3 extends over 14 amino acids. The germline gives CDR1 MNHNY, CDR2 SVGAGI (reference sequence). The CDR3 sequence: CASSYEGVTDTQYF. The CDR3, as DNA: TGTGCCAGCAGTTATGAGGGGGTCACAGATACGCAGTATTTT.

V gene TRBV7-9 combines with J gene TRBJ2-1; maybe TRBD2 (6 bases). The CDR3 consists of 12 residues. Looked up from germline, CDR1 is SEHNR and CDR2 is FQNEAQ (reference sequence). V was shortened by 5 bases and J by 10 bases, with 12 bases between the two germline ends. The CDR3 sequence: CASSLGREEQFF. For the CDR3, the DNA is TGTGCCAGCAGCCTCGGACGGGAGGAGCAGTTCTTC.

This clone has only a few counts. The chain uses TRBV6-4 and TRBJ2-1; D remains unclear. CDR3 length equals 17 residues. Deletions cut 4 bases from V and 0 bases from J, with 16 bases between. Germline lookup yields CDR1 MRHNA and CDR2 SNTAGT. CDR3 nucleotides: TGTGCCAGCAGTGCCTCGGCCCTCCCTCTCTCCTACAATGAGCAGTTCTTC. Its translation is CASSASALPLSYNEQFF.

This rearrangement joins TRBV7-9 to TRBJ1-5; 7 bases agree with TRBD1. V shed 5 bases, J shed 2 bases, and the junction held 6 bases outside the gene matches. Germline V lookup: CDR1 SEHNR, CDR2 FQNEAQ (reference sequence). The CDR3 spans 15 residues. CDR3 DNA sequence: TGTGCCAGCAGCCTTTCAGGGGGAGGCAATCAGCCCCAGCATTTT. This encodes CASSLSGGGNQPQHF.

The chain uses TRBV29-1 and TRBJ1-2; D might be TRBD1 (6 bases). The germline gives CDR1 SQVTM, CDR2 ANQGSEA. The CDR3 is 15 amino acids. V was clipped by 4 bases and J by 4 bases, with 19 bases between them. In DNA form, the CDR3 reads TGCAGCGTTGCAGAAGCACGGGGGGCGGGCTATGGCTACACCTTC. Translating it yields CSVAEARGAGYGYTF.

This chain connects TRBV7-3 to TRBJ2-3, with 13 bases matching TRBD2. The CDR3 contains 17 residues. Germline V gene lookup returns CDR1 SGHTA and CDR2 FQGTGA. The ends lost 3 bases at V and 2 bases at J; junction bases unmatched: 5. DNA of the CDR3: TGTGCCAGCAGCTTGACTAGCGGGGGGCCAAACACAGATACGCAGTATTTT. Its protein is CASSLTSGGPNTDTQYF. The full variable domain, its missing parts supplied by reference TRBV7-3 and TRBJ2-3, is GAGVSQTPSNKVTEKGKYVELRCDPISGHTALYWYRQSLGQGPEFLIYFQGTGAADDSGLPNDRFFAVRPEGSVSTLKIQRTERGDSAVYLCASSLTSGGPNTDTQYFGPGTRLTVL.

This chain links TRBV30 with TRBJ2-7, with 7 bases identical to TRBD1. V trimming: 2 bases; J trimming: 2 bases; junction bases outside the gene matches: 12. Germline values: CDR1 GTSNPN, CDR2 SVGIG (reference sequence). The CDR3 runs 16 residues. The CDR3 coding sequence is TGTGCCTGGAGTCCCCAACAGGGGCGCCCACCCTACGAGCAGTACTTC. Amino acids: CAWSPQQGRPPYEQYF.

This chain's CDR3 is CANGRGFYETQYF. The CDR3 DNA is TGTGCCAACGGCAGGGGATTCTACGAGACCCAGTACTTC. The rearrangement links TRBV30 to TRBJ2-5; possibly TRBD1 for D (6 bases). Trimming shortened V by 8 bases and J by 5 bases, and 18 bases separated the two germline ends. This CDR3 is built from 13 residues. CDR1 GTSNPN and CDR2 SVGIG come from the germline V gene (reference sequence).

The chain couples TRBV19 to TRBJ2-4, with 9 bases aligning to TRBD1. V was pared by 6 bases and J by 6 bases, with 15 bases of the junction left unmatched. Germline V gene sequence: CDR1 LNHDA, CDR2 SQIVND (reference sequence). This CDR3 contains 17 residues. CDR3 in DNA: TGTGCCAGTAGCAATACCGGGACAGGGTCTTGGGCAAACATTCAGTACTTC. Protein product: CASSNTGTGSWANIQYF.

This rearrangement joins TRBV6-1 to TRBJ2-2, with D unresolved. V lost 1 base and J 2 bases, leaving 8 bases between the germline ends. The CDR3 length is 15 residues. In germline, CDR1 is MNHNS, CDR2 SASEGT. In DNA form, the CDR3 reads TGTGCCAGCAGTGAAGGTCTTTCTAACACCGGGGAGCTGTTTTTT. This encodes CASSEGLSNTGELFF.

V gene TRBV6-4 combines with J gene TRBJ2-1; 13 bases are a match to TRBD2. With 3 bases clipped from V and 9 bases from J, the junction kept 5 bases outside the gene matches. Germline V gene sequence: CDR1 MRHNA, CDR2 SNTAGT. The CDR3 is 15 residues long. The CDR3 protein is CASSDRLAGGSEQFF. The CDR3 DNA sequence: TGTGCCAGCAGTGATCGACTAGCGGGAGGTAGTGAGCAGTTCTTC.

The gene calls are TRBV10-1 and TRBJ2-7; 13 bases match TRBD2. V shed 4 bases, J shed 5 bases, and the junction held 5 bases outside the gene matches. The CDR3 has 15 amino acids. The germline V gene has CDR1 WNHNN and CDR2 SYGVQD (reference sequence). The CDR3 sequence is CASSAGLAGSHEQYF. CDR3 sequence (DNA): TGCGCCAGCAGTGCGGGACTAGCGGGATCCCACGAGCAGTACTTC.

The CDR3 here is CASSARQGLETQYF. The CDR3 bases are TGTGCCAGCAGCGCAAGACAGGGTCTGGAGACCCAGTACTTC. The chain employs TRBV7-9 and TRBJ2-5; TRBD1 matches at 7 bases. J lost 5 bases, V lost 5 bases, and 8 bases had no gene match. This CDR3 comprises 14 residues. Germline CDR1 reads SEHNR; CDR2 reads FQNEAQ (reference sequence).

J is TRBJ2-5 and V is TRBV6-5, with D possibly being TRBD1 (6 bases). Per germline, CDR1 MNHEY and CDR2 SVGAGI. This CDR3 contains 14 residues. Trimming removed 5 bases from V and 9 bases from J, with 19 bases in between. This chain's CDR3 is CASSPRQERGAQYF. The DNA for the CDR3 is TGTGCCAGCAGTCCCCGACAGGAACGGGGTGCCCAGTACTTC.

The V call is TRBV19, the J call TRBJ2-1; tentatively, D is TRBD2 (6 bases). The length of the CDR3 is 14 residues. V was shortened by 6 bases and J by 0 bases, with 9 bases between the two germline ends. CDR1 is LNHDA, CDR2 SQIVND, per germline (reference sequence). In DNA, the CDR3 is TGTGCCAGTAGCGGGACTGCCTCCTACAATGAGCAGTTCTTC. Residues: CASSGTASYNEQFF.

On this clone itself: A junction end diverges from the germline sequence, so it may reflect a read error. The chain has TRBV7-8 and TRBJ1-5; 9 bases agree with TRBD1. From germline, CDR1 is SGHVS and CDR2 FQNEAQ. The CDR3 contains 14 residues. The CDR3 spells CASTLQGAGQPQHF. DNA for the CDR3: TGTGCCAGCACCTTACAGGGGGCCGGTCAGCCCCAGCATTTT. The whole variable domain, filled in from reference TRBV7-8 and TRBJ1-5, reads GAGVSQSPRYKVAKRGQDVALRCDPISGHVSLFWYQQALGQGPEFLTYFQNEAQLDKSGLPSDRFFAERPEGSVSTLKIQRTQQEDSAVYLCASTLQGAGQPQHFGDGTRLSIL.

The chain couples TRBV23-1 to TRBJ1-1; D is unclear. TRBV23-1 is annotated as an ORF whose role is uncertain. The CDR3 is 14 amino acids. The V end lost 6 bases, the J end lost 1 base, and 12 bases lay between the germline ends. CDR3 in amino acids: CASRSEGWNTEAFF. The CDR3 DNA reads TGCGCCAGCAGGTCCGAGGGCTGGAACACTGAAGCTTTCTTT.

The rearrangement links TRBV29-1 to TRBJ1-2, with 8 positions matching TRBD1. J gave up 6 bases and V 3 bases, and 12 bases lay outside the gene matches. The CDR3 covers 15 residues. Germline CDR1 and CDR2: SQVTM and ANQGSEA. CDR3 amino acids: CSVDPQVTGDDGYTF. CDR3 coding DNA: TGCAGCGTTGACCCGCAGGTGACAGGGGACGATGGCTACACCTTC.

V is TRBV4-2 and J is TRBJ2-3; no clear D gene. The V gene lost 2 bases and the J gene lost 2 bases, with 14 bases spanning the gap. This CDR3 region has 16 residues. CDR1 is LGHNA, CDR2 YNFKEQ, per germline. CDR3 region: CASSQSVANPTDTQYF. The CDR3 nucleotides are TGTGCCAGCAGCCAATCAGTAGCCAACCCCACAGATACGCAGTATTTT.

This clone was seen only a few times. The chain recombines TRBV19 with TRBJ1-5, with D perhaps matching TRBD1 (6 bases). CDR1 is LNHDA, CDR2 SQIVND, per germline (reference sequence). Trimming cost V 5 bases and J 4 bases, with 15 bases left between them. This CDR3 has 15 amino acids. The CDR3 reads CASSPLLGANQPQHF. CDR3 nucleotides: TGTGCCAGTAGTCCGCTCTTGGGGGCGAATCAGCCCCAGCATTTT.

V gene TRBV5-4 combines with J gene TRBJ2-7, with 8 positions matching TRBD2. Germline trimming cut 2 bases from V and 4 bases from J; bases unmatched to any gene: 5. Germline CDR1 is SGHNT and CDR2 is YYREEE (reference sequence). The CDR3 contains 14 residues. Written as DNA, the CDR3 is TGTGCCAGCAGCTTCACTAGCGGTTCATACGAGCAGTACTTC. As protein: CASSFTSGSYEQYF.

This chain joins TRBV6-1 and TRBJ1-3, with D possibly being TRBD1 (5 bases). The CDR3 is 12 amino acids. Trimming removed 10 bases from V and 3 bases from J, with 10 bases in between. The germline gives CDR1 MNHNS, CDR2 SASEGT. CDR3 loop: CATVGGGNTIYF. The CDR3, as DNA: TGTGCCACCGTGGGGGGTGGAAACACCATATATTTT.